The rows below give T cell receptor beta chains drawn from one sample of a study of T-cell reconstitution after alpha-beta-depleted transplantation in children. From the PCR reads, TCRdb called clonotypes with MiXCR, one entry per CDR3 protein. The sample records around 94,000 distinct CDR3 sequences, around 6% being singletons. The sequences come from PBMCs, mostly from graft donor cells, collected 60 days after TCRalphabeta/CD19-depleted stem cell transplant. The receptors here all came from a female patient aged 2-10 years who had a stem cell transplant for Fanconi anemia, so the T cells may come from the graft donor. Both conserved end residues are trimmed from each CDR3. The order of the fields is CDR3 protein, clone size, CDR3 length, J gene, V gene. Only some rows state a clone size, as once, few, many or a class for expanded clones.

CDR3: AISGQGSYGYT
size: many
length: 11
J: TRBJ1-2
V: TRBV10-3

CDR3: ASTGTGAFTDTQY
size: many
length: 13
J: TRBJ2-3
V: TRBV28

CDR3: ASSWGSGANVLT
size: many
length: 12
J: TRBJ2-6
V: TRBV11-2

CDR3: ASSLSRDNEQF
size: many
length: 11
J: TRBJ2-1
V: TRBV7-3

CDR3: ASSPTTGGYGYT
size: NA
length: 12
J: TRBJ1-2
V: TRBV18

CDR3: ASSRTGALSGGLLLTDTQY
size: few
length: 19
J: TRBJ2-3
V: TRBV13

CDR3: ASSETGLNTGELF
size: many
length: 13
J: TRBJ2-2
V: TRBV2

CDR3: ASSFTGLAGAFTDTQY
size: many
length: 16
J: TRBJ2-3
V: TRBV28

CDR3: ASSTTVSDTQY
size: NA
length: 11
J: TRBJ2-3
V: TRBV7-9

CDR3: ASSLRGYEQF
size: NA
length: 10
J: TRBJ2-1
V: TRBV27

CDR3: ASSYGEMAYEQY
size: many
length: 12
J: TRBJ2-7
V: TRBV6-5

CDR3: SAIDTGGAANYGYT
size: few
length: 14
J: TRBJ1-2
V: TRBV20-1

CDR3: SVKPHGAGGGTGELF
size: many
length: 15
J: TRBJ2-2
V: TRBV29-1

CDR3: ASRGTGDYGYT
size: many
length: 11
J: TRBJ1-2
V: TRBV2

CDR3: ASSSGQGAADTQY
size: many
length: 13
J: TRBJ2-3
V: TRBV12-3/TRBV12-4

CDR3: ASSPQYTYNEQF
size: many
length: 12
J: TRBJ2-1
V: TRBV7-2

CDR3: SVRPTILDTEAF
size: NA
length: 12
J: TRBJ1-1
V: TRBV29-1

CDR3: ASSLEDSGANVLT
size: few
length: 13
J: TRBJ2-6
V: TRBV5-6

CDR3: SVTGNYGYT
size: few
length: 9
J: TRBJ1-2
V: TRBV29-1

CDR3: AIKAGVGKQY
size: many
length: 10
J: TRBJ2-7
V: TRBV10-3

CDR3: ASSFRTGHEQY
size: NA
length: 11
J: TRBJ2-7
V: TRBV7-2

CDR3: ASSEDFDSSYNSPLH
size: NA
length: 15
J: TRBJ1-6
V: TRBV6-1

CDR3: SAILGLAGTDTQY
size: few
length: 13
J: TRBJ2-3
V: TRBV20-1

CDR3: ASSPGQWGGIYLGYEQY
size: many
length: 17
J: TRBJ2-7
V: TRBV11-2